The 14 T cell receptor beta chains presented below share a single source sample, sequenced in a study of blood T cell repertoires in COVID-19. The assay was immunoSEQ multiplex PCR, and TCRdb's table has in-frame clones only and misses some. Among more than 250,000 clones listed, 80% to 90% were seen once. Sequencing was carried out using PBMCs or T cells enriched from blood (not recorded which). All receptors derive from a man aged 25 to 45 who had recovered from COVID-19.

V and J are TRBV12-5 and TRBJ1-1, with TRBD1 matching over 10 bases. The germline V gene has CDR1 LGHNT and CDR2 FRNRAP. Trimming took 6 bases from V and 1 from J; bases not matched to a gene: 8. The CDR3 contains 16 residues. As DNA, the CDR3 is TGTGCTAGTGGGCGAGGGACAGGGGCCTCGAACACTGAAGCTTTCTTT. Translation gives CASGRGTGASNTEAFF.

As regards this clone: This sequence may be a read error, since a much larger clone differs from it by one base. The CDR3 DNA reads as TGCGCCAGCAGCCCGGGACAGGGGGCTGGCTACACCTTC. It translates to CASSPGQGAGYTF. The chain combines TRBV5-1 with TRBJ1-2; 12 positions agree with TRBD1. Unmatched junction bases numbered 2, after V lost 4 bases and J lost 7 bases. Germline loops: CDR1 SGHRS, CDR2 YFSETQ. The CDR3 extends over 13 amino acids.

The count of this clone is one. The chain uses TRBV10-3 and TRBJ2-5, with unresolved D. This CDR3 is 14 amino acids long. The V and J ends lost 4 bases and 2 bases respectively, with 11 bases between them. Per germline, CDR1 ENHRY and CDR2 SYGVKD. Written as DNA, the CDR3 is TGTGCCATCAGTGGAAGAGGTCTACAAGAGACCCAGTACTTC. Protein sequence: CAISGRGLQETQYF.

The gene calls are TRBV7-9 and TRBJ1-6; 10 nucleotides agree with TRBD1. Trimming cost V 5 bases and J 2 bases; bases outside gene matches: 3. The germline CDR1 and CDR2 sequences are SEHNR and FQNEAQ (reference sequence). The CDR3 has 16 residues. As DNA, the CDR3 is TGTGCCAGCAGCCCCGGACAGGGGGCCTATAATTCACCCCTCCACTTT. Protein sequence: CASSPGQGAYNSPLHF.

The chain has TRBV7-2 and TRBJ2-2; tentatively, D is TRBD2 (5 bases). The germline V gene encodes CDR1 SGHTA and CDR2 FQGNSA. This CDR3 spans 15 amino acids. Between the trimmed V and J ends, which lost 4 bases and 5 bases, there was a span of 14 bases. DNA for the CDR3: TGTGCCAGCAGCTCCACCGGGATCATAACCGGGGAGCTGTTTTTT. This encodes CASSSTGIITGELFF.

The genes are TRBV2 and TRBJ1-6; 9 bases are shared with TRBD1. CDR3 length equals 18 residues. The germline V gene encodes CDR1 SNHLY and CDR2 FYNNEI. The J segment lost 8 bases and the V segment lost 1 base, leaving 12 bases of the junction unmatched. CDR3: CASSEEVGGTGKHSPLHF. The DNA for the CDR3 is TGTGCCAGCAGTGAAGAGGTCGGGGGGACAGGGAAACATTCACCCCTCCACTTT.

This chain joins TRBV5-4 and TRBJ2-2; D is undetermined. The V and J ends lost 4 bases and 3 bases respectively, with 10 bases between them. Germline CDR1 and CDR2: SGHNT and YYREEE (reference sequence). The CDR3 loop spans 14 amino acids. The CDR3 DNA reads TGTGCCAGCAGCCCGTCGAGCCACACCGGGGAGCTGTTTTTT. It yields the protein CASSPSSHTGELFF.

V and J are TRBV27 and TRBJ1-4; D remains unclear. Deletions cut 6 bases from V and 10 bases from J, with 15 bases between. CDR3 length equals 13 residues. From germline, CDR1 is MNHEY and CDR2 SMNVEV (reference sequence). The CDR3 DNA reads TGTGCCAGCAGAACCTCCGGTGGAGGAAAACTGTTTTTT. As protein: CASRTSGGGKLFF.

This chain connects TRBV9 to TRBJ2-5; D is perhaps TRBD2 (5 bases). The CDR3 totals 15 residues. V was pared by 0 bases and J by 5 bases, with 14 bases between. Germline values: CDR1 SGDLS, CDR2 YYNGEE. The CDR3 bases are TGTGCCAGCAGCGTAGGGGAGAAGCACGTGGAGACCCAGTACTTC. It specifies CASSVGEKHVETQYF.

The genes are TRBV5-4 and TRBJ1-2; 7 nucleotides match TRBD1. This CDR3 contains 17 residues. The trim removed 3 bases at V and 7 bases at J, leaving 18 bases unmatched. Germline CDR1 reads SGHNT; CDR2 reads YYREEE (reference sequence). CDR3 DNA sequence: TGTGCCAGCAGCTCGCCTACAACAGGGGTGGGACTAGGTGGCTACACCTTC. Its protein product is CASSSPTTGVGLGGYTF.

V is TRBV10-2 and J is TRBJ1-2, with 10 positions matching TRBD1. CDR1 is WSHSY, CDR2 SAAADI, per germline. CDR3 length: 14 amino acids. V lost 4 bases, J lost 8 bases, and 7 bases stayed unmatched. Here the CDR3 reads CASSVDRGVVGYTF. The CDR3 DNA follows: TGCGCCAGCAGTGTGGACAGGGGGGTTGTGGGCTACACCTTC.

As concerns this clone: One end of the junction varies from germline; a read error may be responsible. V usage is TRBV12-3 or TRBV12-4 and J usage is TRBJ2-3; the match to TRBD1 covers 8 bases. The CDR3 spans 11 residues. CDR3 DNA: TGTGCCAGCAGTTTAGGGACAGGGTTGGATTTT. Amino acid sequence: CASSLGTGLDF.

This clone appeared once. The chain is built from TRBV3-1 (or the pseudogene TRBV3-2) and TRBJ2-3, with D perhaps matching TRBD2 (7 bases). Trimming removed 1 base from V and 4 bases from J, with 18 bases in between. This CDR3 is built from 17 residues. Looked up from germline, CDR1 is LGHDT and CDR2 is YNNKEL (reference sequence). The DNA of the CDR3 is TGTGCCAGCAGCCAAGGGACGGGGGGCAGGAGGGCAGATACGCAGTATTTT. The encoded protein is CASSQGTGGRRADTQYF.

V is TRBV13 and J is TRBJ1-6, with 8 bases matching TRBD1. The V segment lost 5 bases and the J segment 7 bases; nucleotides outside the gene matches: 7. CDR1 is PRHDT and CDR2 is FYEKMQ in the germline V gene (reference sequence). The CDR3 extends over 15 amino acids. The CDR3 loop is CASSSRQGRNSPLHF. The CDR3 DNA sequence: TGTGCCAGCAGCAGCCGACAGGGGAGAAATTCACCCCTCCACTTT.